This T cell receptor beta chain appears in the sequencing data of a study of blood T cell repertoires in COVID-19. Study in general: PBMCs, B-cell-depleted T cells, or T cells were the source of the cDNA or gDNA that made up the material.

CDR1 MNHNY and CDR2 SVGAGI come from the germline V gene (reference sequence). This CDR3 is 12 amino acids long. The V end was cut by 5 bases, the J end by 13 bases, with 17 bases between. Per the authors' pipeline: The authors estimated nucleated cell counts from reference gene primer amplification. Sequenced by immunoSEQ multiplex PCR; TCRdb stores in-frame clones only, minus some. The V and J calls and the clone size are those of that table, but D and trimming were determined from the DNA. The sample includes around 380,000 clones, more than 75% of them seen just once. This sequence originates from a human donor with acute or convalescent COVID-19. The donor label of this sample is uncertain. Sequenced input: peripheral blood. V and J are TRBV6-6 and TRBJ1-2; a weak D match, TRBD1 (5 bases). CDR3 DNA sequence: TGTGCCAGCAGTCCTCCGATGGGGGGTTGCACCTTC. This codes for CASSPPMGGCTF.